One and the same sample provided the 18 T cell receptor beta chains below, sequenced in a study of T cells in Graves' hyperthyroidism and ophthalmopathy. RNA transcripts gave rise to amplified TCR beta CDR3 regions. In the first-round RT-PCR of the TCR CDR3, the HTBI primer set was used. TCRdb fed the multiplex PCR reads into MiXCR, producing one record per CDR3 protein. The sample has around 660,000 distinct CDR3 sequences, over 40% seen once. The sample was peripheral blood or thyroid tissue (not recorded which). Source of these receptors: an adult man with Graves' disease, either hyperthyroidism or ophthalmopathy (not recorded which).

As for this clonotype: Compared with germline, one end of the junction differs, possibly owing to a read error. This chain connects TRBV10-3 to TRBJ2-5, with TRBD2 matching 7 bases. Germline values: CDR1 ENHRY, CDR2 SYGVKD. The CDR3 runs 12 residues. The CDR3 nucleotides read TGTGCCAGCAGTTACTCGGGGGGAGACCAGTACTTC. It yields the protein CASSYSGGDQYF.

This rearrangement joins TRBV20-1 to TRBJ1-2; no clear D gene. Trimming removed 3 bases from V and 9 bases from J, with 17 bases in between. Germline V lookup: CDR1 DFQATT, CDR2 SNEGSKA (reference sequence). The length of the CDR3 is 13 residues. CDR3 amino acids: CSASPIGQYSYTF. The CDR3 region has the DNA TGCAGTGCTAGTCCCATCGGCCAGTATAGCTACACCTTC.

V gene TRBV2 combines with J gene TRBJ1-2; D not certain. The CDR3 is 9 amino acids. Trimming took off 6 bases at V and 8 bases at J, with 4 bases between the two ends. Germline values: CDR1 SNHLY, CDR2 FYNNEI. DNA of the CDR3: TGTGCCAGCAGGATGGGCTACACCTTC. Encoded protein: CASRMGYTF.

This clonotype appeared many times. The rearrangement joins TRBV10-2 to TRBJ2-7; 7 bases align to TRBD1. The junction had 4 bases not matched to a gene; V was cut back by 6 bases and J by 2 bases. The CDR3 loop spans 13 amino acids. Looked up from germline, CDR1 is WSHSY and CDR2 is SAAADI. The CDR3 is CASRLDRTYEQYF. CDR3 nucleotide sequence: TGCGCCAGCAGACTGGACAGGACCTACGAGCAGTACTTC.

The chain has TRBV7-9 and TRBJ2-5; D assignment may be TRBD1 or TRBD2 (7 bases each). Germline CDR1 reads SEHNR; CDR2 reads FQNEAQ (reference sequence). The V gene lost 7 bases and the J gene lost 4 bases, with 22 bases spanning the gap. The CDR3 is 16 amino acids. CDR3 coding DNA: TGTGCCAGCAACAAGGGAGGGGGCGAGTCAGGAGAGACCCAGTACTTC. Amino acids: CASNKGGGESGETQYF.

This chain uses TRBV5-1 with TRBJ1-1; TRBD1 aligns across 9 bases. This CDR3 comprises 14 residues. J was trimmed by 3 bases and V by 4 bases; bases with no gene match: 4. Germline-derived CDR1 and CDR2 are SGHRS and YFSETQ. The CDR3 loop reads CASSGDRGYTEAFF. For the CDR3, the DNA is TGCGCCAGCAGCGGAGACAGGGGGTACACTGAAGCTTTCTTT.

As to this clonotype: A much larger clone sits a single nucleotide away, making a read error possible. The chain uses TRBV10-3 and TRBJ1-5; the D is unclear. V gave up 5 bases and J gave up 1 base, with 9 bases separating them. This CDR3 spans 14 amino acids. CDR1 is ENHRY and CDR2 is SYGVKD in the germline V gene. The CDR3 sequence: CAISLDGSNQPQHF. The CDR3 coding sequence is TGTGCCATCAGTTTGGACGGAAGCAATCAGCCCCAGCATTTT.

Notes on this clonotype: At one boundary the junction diverges from the germline segment, which might be a read error. CDR3 region: CASSESMGRDTQYF. Written as DNA, the CDR3 is TGCGCCAGCAGTGAGTCAATGGGTCGAGATACGCAGTATTTT. This chain links TRBV25-1 with TRBJ2-3; no clear D. The CDR3 has 14 amino acids. Per the germline V gene, CDR1 is MGHDK and CDR2 is SYGVNS.

This chain links TRBV29-1 with TRBJ1-1; the D is unclear. Trimming cost V 6 bases and J 0 bases, with 8 bases left between them. The CDR3 length is 12 residues. Germline CDR1 reads SQVTM; CDR2 reads ANQGSEA. The CDR3 sequence: CSVGHMNTEAFF. The CDR3 DNA follows: TGCAGCGTAGGGCACATGAACACTGAAGCTTTCTTT.

Notes on this clonotype: A much bigger clone sits one base away, suggesting this may be a read error. This sequence joins TRBV2 and TRBJ2-7; D possibly matches TRBD1 or TRBD2 (5 bases each). Germline V gene lookup returns CDR1 SNHLY and CDR2 FYNNEI. V lost 11 bases to trimming and J lost 3 bases, with 23 bases between them. This CDR3 contains 15 residues. The CDR3 DNA is TGTGCCGCCTCAGGCGGTCCGGGACGGGACTACGAGCAGTACTTC. Protein sequence: CAASGGPGRDYEQYF.

This clonotype was counted ten times or more. The J gene is TRBJ1-1, the V gene TRBV29-1; D might be TRBD1 (6 bases). Trimming removed 2 bases from V and 4 bases from J, with 17 bases in between. This CDR3 is built from 15 residues. The germline V gene has CDR1 SQVTM and CDR2 ANQGSEA. The CDR3 spells CSVEPGGTGTTEAFF. The CDR3 DNA follows: TGCAGCGTTGAACCGGGAGGAACAGGGACCACTGAAGCTTTCTTT.

This chain links TRBV7-8 with TRBJ2-2, with TRBD1 identical over 8 bases. The junction had 16 bases not matched to a gene; V was cut back by 9 bases and J by 4 bases. The germline V gene encodes CDR1 SGHVS and CDR2 FQNEAQ. This CDR3 contains 17 residues. The chain's CDR3 is CASSILRGTGGTGELFF. CDR3 DNA sequence: TGTGCCAGTAGCATCCTGAGGGGAACAGGGGGCACCGGGGAGCTGTTTTTT.

J is TRBJ1-6 and V is TRBV10-3; the match to TRBD1 covers 7 bases. The J segment lost 7 bases and the V segment lost 6 bases, leaving 3 bases of the junction unmatched. CDR1 and CDR2 from the germline V gene are ENHRY and SYGVKD. This CDR3 has 13 residues. The CDR3 DNA sequence: TGTGCCATCAGCGGGACAGTGAATTCACCCCTCCACTTT. This translates into CAISGTVNSPLHF.

This clonotype was observed a few times. This chain uses TRBV20-1 with TRBJ1-5; the match to TRBD1 covers 8 bases. The CDR3 is 18 residues long. The V segment lost 3 bases and the J segment 0 bases; nucleotides outside the gene matches: 13. Germline lookup yields CDR1 DFQATT and CDR2 SNEGSKA (reference sequence). The CDR3 loop is CSASSIQDRANSNQPQHF. As DNA, the CDR3 is TGCAGTGCTAGTTCAATTCAGGACAGGGCAAATAGCAATCAGCCCCAGCATTTT.

In its sample, this clonotype was seen many times. This CDR3 is CASARSSGNTIYF. In DNA, the CDR3 is TGTGCCAGCGCCAGGAGCTCTGGAAACACCATATATTTT. The rearrangement uses TRBV2 and TRBJ1-3; no reliable D call. There are 13 residues in the CDR3. From germline, CDR1 is SNHLY and CDR2 FYNNEI. The V end lost 8 bases, the J end lost 0 bases, and 8 bases lay between the germline ends.

The V and J genes are TRBV24-1 and TRBJ1-2; D is undetermined. In germline, CDR1 is KGHDR, CDR2 SFDVKD. Trimming shortened V by 4 bases and J by 5 bases, and 16 bases separated the two germline ends. The CDR3 runs to 15 residues. CDR3 protein: CATSDPEVPGYGYTF. Written as DNA, the CDR3 is TGTGCCACCAGTGACCCGGAGGTCCCGGGATATGGCTACACCTTC.

This clonotype was picked up many times. This rearrangement joins TRBV20-1 to TRBJ1-4; D may be TRBD1 (6 bases). CDR1 and CDR2 (germline): DFQATT, SNEGSKA (reference sequence). The germline V and J ends were trimmed by 5 bases and 10 bases, with 17 bases remaining between them. The CDR3 sequence is 13 residues long. CDR3 sequence: CSAGTNRDGKLFF. Written as DNA, the CDR3 is TGCAGTGCTGGAACGAACAGGGACGGAAAACTGTTTTTT.

This clonotype was recorded a few times. As DNA, the CDR3 is TGTGCCAGCAGTTACCATCGTAGCGGGAGAGGCGGAGAGACCCAGTACTTC. It is translated as CASSYHRSGRGGETQYF. This sequence joins TRBV12-3 or TRBV12-4 and TRBJ2-5; 9 positions match TRBD2. J lost 4 bases, V lost 4 bases, and 13 bases had no gene match. This CDR3 has 17 residues.